The TCR beta chain described here comes from a study of blood T cells in healthy people across ages. Then a second PCR, running about 6 to 12 cycles, was carried out with a sample-barcoded 5' primer and a J-beta primer mix. Each of the cDNA molecules was tagged by a template-switch adaptor with 12 random nucleotides. TCRdb reprocessed the 5' RACE reads with MiXCR, giving one entry per CDR3 protein. The sample holds about 1.8 million distinct CDR3 sequences; 49% are singletons and the top ten take over 2%. Sequencing input: blood. This receptor was identified in a woman aged 40 to 49 in good health.

In nucleotides, the CDR3 is TGCGCCAGCAGCTTGGGAGGGTATGGCCATAGTGAGCAGTTCTTC. Protein product: CASSLGGYGHSEQFF. The rearrangement links TRBV5-1 to TRBJ2-1; D might be TRBD2 (5 bases). V dropped 0 bases and J dropped 9 bases, with 16 bases sitting between them. This CDR3 is built from 15 residues. Germline V gives CDR1 SGHRS, CDR2 YFSETQ. Drawing the rest from reference TRBV5-1 and TRBJ2-1, the complete variable domain is KAGVTQTPRYLIKTRGQQVTLSCSPISGHRSVSWYQQTPGQGLQFLFEYFSETQRNKGNFPGRFSGRQFSNSRSEMNVSTLELGDSALYLCASSLGGYGHSEQFFGPGTRLTVL.